Listed below are T cell receptor beta chains from one sample, sequenced in a study of blood T cell repertoires in COVID-19. Sequencing used immunoSEQ multiplex PCR; TCRdb keeps in-frame clones, though not all of them. The sample contains under 85,000 clones, more than 65% of which appear only once. Material for sequencing was peripheral blood. These receptors all stem from a woman of 80 years or more with active or convalescent COVID-19. The CDR3 runs from the conserved cysteine through the conserved F or W. Fields, in order: V gene, J gene, clone size, D gene, CDR3 protein, CDR3 DNA. A D gene is named only where the DNA matches it firmly. Rows give clone size only sometimes, using once, few, many, or a class for an expanded clone.

TRBV4-3	TRBJ2-7	-	-	CASSQDGLKDEQYF	TGCGCCAGCAGCCAAGACGGACTTAAGGACGAGCAGTACTTC
TRBV29-1	TRBJ1-1	once	-	CSGRRAGLLEAFF	TGCAGCGGACGAAGGGCAGGGCTTTTGGAAGCTTTCTTT
TRBV30	TRBJ2-1	-	-	CAWTKVGDEQFF	TGTGCCTGGACAAAGGTAGGGGATGAGCAGTTCTTC
TRBV5-1	TRBJ1-3	-	-	CASSLGTSGNTIYF	TGCGCCAGCAGCTTGGGGACATCTGGAAACACCATATATTTT
TRBV7-9	TRBJ2-1	-	TRBD2	CASSPPLGLAGNNEQFF	TGTGCCAGCAGCCCACCCCTCGGACTAGCGGGGAACAATGAGCAGTTCTTC
TRBV9	TRBJ1-3	few	-	CASSVDRAGNTIYF	TGTGCCAGCAGCGTAGACAGAGCTGGAAACACCATATATTTT
TRBV10-2	TRBJ2-7	-	TRBD2	CASRSSGGRSSYEQYF	TGCGCCAGCAGGAGTAGCGGGGGAAGGAGCTCCTACGAGCAGTACTTC
TRBV30	TRBJ1-1	many	-	CAWSGRGGTEAFF	TGTGCCTGGAGTGGCCGCGGCGGCACTGAAGCTTTCTTT
TRBV28	TRBJ1-4	-	-	CASSRRRGATNEKLFF	TGTGCCAGCAGTCGCCGAAGGGGTGCAACTAATGAAAAACTGTTTTTT
TRBV6-2/TRBV6-3	TRBJ1-1	-	-	CAGSYSDRSNTEAFF	TGTGCCGGCAGTTACTCAGATAGATCTAACACTGAAGCTTTCTTT
TRBV4-1	TRBJ1-5	few	TRBD1	CASSQEQGGSQPQHF	TGCGCCAGCAGCCAAGAACAGGGGGGGAGTCAGCCCCAGCATTTT
TRBV19	TRBJ1-5	-	TRBD1	CASSHSGGIGNQPQHF	TGTGCCAGTAGTCATTCAGGGGGAATAGGCAATCAGCCCCAGCATTTT
TRBV6-1	TRBJ1-1	-	-	CASSELGTEAFF	TGTGCCAGCAGTGAACTAGGCACTGAAGCTTTCTTT
TRBV19	TRBJ1-5	-	-	CASKPTGGQPQHF	TGTGCCAGTAAACCCACGGGTGGTCAGCCCCAGCATTTT
TRBV7-8	TRBJ2-6	-	-	CASSFRVRALSSGANVLTF	TGTGCCAGCAGCTTCCGGGTGAGGGCGCTCTCCTCTGGGGCCAACGTCCTGACTTTC
TRBV28	TRBJ2-1	-	-	CASSLWGARYNEQFF	TGTGCCAGCAGTTTATGGGGGGCTCGGTACAATGAGCAGTTCTTC
TRBV28	TRBJ1-3	-	-	CASSLSGASISGNTIYF	TGTGCCAGCAGTTTATCAGGGGCCTCGATCTCTGGAAACACCATATATTTT
TRBV11-1	TRBJ1-1	-	TRBD1	CASSSPGTGFEAFF	TGTGCCAGCAGCTCGCCCGGGACAGGGTTTGAAGCTTTCTTT
TRBV24-1	TRBJ1-1	-	-	CATSDFPPAGADTEAFF	TGTGCCACCAGTGATTTTCCCCCGGCGGGGGCGGACACTGAAGCTTTCTTT
TRBV5-1	TRBJ2-5	-	TRBD2	CASSLAGETETQYF	TGCGCCAGCAGCTTAGCGGGGGAGACCGAGACCCAGTACTTC
TRBV19	TRBJ2-5	once	-	CASSLGTHQETQYF	TGTGCCAGTAGTCTCGGGACACACCAAGAGACCCAGTACTTC
TRBV7-6	TRBJ1-4	-	-	CASSQTRGTNEKLFF	TGTGCCAGCAGCCAGACCCGGGGGACTAATGAAAAACTGTTTTTT
TRBV7-2	TRBJ1-2	-	-	CASSLETANYGYTF	TGTGCCAGCAGCCTCGAGACAGCTAACTATGGCTACACCTTC
TRBV9	TRBJ1-1	-	-	CASSVVDSGAFF	TGTGCCAGCAGCGTTGTGGACAGTGGAGCTTTCTTT
TRBV6-1	TRBJ2-5	once	-	CASSDGATPRETQYF	TGTGCCAGCAGTGATGGGGCTACCCCTCGGGAGACCCAGTACTTC